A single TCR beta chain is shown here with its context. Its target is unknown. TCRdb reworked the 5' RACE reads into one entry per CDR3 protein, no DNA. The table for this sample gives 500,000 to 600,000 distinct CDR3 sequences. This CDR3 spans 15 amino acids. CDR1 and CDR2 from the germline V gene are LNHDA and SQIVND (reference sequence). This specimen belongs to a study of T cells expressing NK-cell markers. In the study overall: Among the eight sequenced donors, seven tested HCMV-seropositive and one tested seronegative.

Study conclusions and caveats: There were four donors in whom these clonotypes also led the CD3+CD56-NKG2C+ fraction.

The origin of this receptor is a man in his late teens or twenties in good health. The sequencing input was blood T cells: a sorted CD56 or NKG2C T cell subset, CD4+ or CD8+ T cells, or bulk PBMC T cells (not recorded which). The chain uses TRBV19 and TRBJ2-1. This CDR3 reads CASKVRWSFDNEQFF.